These 2 T cell receptor beta chains were all obtained from the same sample, sequenced in a study of OX40 agonist ivuxolimab in advanced cancers. Generated by immunoSEQ multiplex PCR, the TCRdb table keeps only in-frame clones and is missing some. The sample holds roughly 69,000 clones, 91% seen once. The material sequenced was CD4+ or CD8+ T cells sorted from blood, taken in a trial of the OX40 agonist ivuxolimab. The receptors originated from an adult with an advanced solid tumor such as melanoma, head and neck, liver or kidney cancer.

The rearrangement links TRBV30 to TRBJ1-5; D call uncertain. The germline V and J ends were trimmed by 3 bases and 1 base, with 7 bases remaining between them. This CDR3 has 13 amino acids. From germline, CDR1 is GTSNPN and CDR2 SVGIG (reference sequence). The CDR3 protein is CAWRSRSNQPQHF. CDR3 coding DNA: TGTGCCTGGAGATCACGGAGCAATCAGCCCCAGCATTTT.

A few counts support this clone. This sequence joins TRBV19 and TRBJ2-3; a possible D gene is TRBD1 (5 bases). Germline V CDR1 and CDR2: LNHDA, SQIVND (reference sequence). The V and J ends lost 6 bases and 6 bases respectively, with 19 bases between them. This CDR3 contains 15 residues. The CDR3 spells CASRETGRRADTQYF. CDR3 DNA: TGTGCCAGTAGGGAGACTGGCCGCAGGGCGGATACGCAGTATTTT.